One and the same sample provided the 22 T cell receptor beta chains below, sequenced in a study of CD8+ T cells in alopecia areata. RNA extraction was followed by reverse transcription into cDNA, which acted as the sequencing template. Data came from immunoSEQ multiplex PCR; TCRdb stores just in-frame clones and leaves some out. Seen here are about 150,000 clones, more than 75% observed once, and the top ten hold more than 13%. The sequencing used CD8+ T cells sorted from blood, collected at week 0. All receptors come from a human donor with alopecia areata.

The chain uses TRBV5-1 and TRBJ2-3; perhaps D is TRBD1 or TRBD2 (5 bases each). This CDR3 is 14 amino acids long. V was cut by 4 bases and J by 0 bases, with 9 bases left in between. The germline V gene encodes CDR1 SGHRS and CDR2 YFSETQ. The DNA for the CDR3 is TGCGCCAGCAGCCAAGGGGACAGCACAGATACGCAGTATTTT. This encodes CASSQGDSTDTQYF.

The chain has TRBV10-1 and TRBJ2-1, with D perhaps matching TRBD2 (6 bases). CDR1 and CDR2 (germline): WNHNN, SYGVQD (reference sequence). V lost 0 bases, J lost 0 bases, and 9 bases lay in between. The CDR3 is made up of 16 amino acids. DNA for the CDR3: TGCGCCAGCAGTGAGTCCCTTAGCGGCTCCTACAATGAGCAGTTCTTC. This encodes CASSESLSGSYNEQFF.

This chain joins TRBV29-1 and TRBJ2-7; a possible D gene is TRBD1 (6 bases). CDR3 length: 13 amino acids. The V end lost 3 bases, the J end lost 4 bases, and 13 bases lay between the germline ends. Germline values: CDR1 SQVTM, CDR2 ANQGSEA. The DNA for the CDR3 is TGCAGCGTTGAGTTGGGGGCCGGGTACGAGCAGTACTTC. This encodes CSVELGAGYEQYF.

The CDR3 bases are TGTGCCAGCAGCTGGCTAGCGGGGGGGCACGATGAGCAGTTCTTC. This encodes CASSWLAGGHDEQFF. The chain links TRBV7-9 to TRBJ2-1; 12 nucleotides align to TRBD2. The V gene end was trimmed by 4 bases and the J gene end by 8 bases; junction bases not matched to a gene: 6. The CDR3 has 15 residues. Germline assignment: CDR1 SEHNR and CDR2 FQNEAQ (reference sequence).

This chain links TRBV7-9 with TRBJ1-1; D may be TRBD1 (5 bases). V was pared by 2 bases and J by 7 bases, with 8 bases between. The V gene's germline CDR1 is SEHNR and CDR2 FQNEAQ (reference sequence). The length of the CDR3 is 12 residues. CDR3 sequence: CASSLKGIEAFF. The CDR3, as DNA: TGTGCCAGCAGCTTAAAGGGGATTGAAGCTTTCTTT. The variable domain in full, completed from reference TRBV7-9 and TRBJ1-1, reads DTGVSQNPRHKITKRGQNVTFRCDPISEHNRLYWYRQTLGQGPEFLTYFQNEAQLEKSRLLSDRFSAERPKGSFSTLEIQRTEQGDSAMYLCASSLKGIEAFFGQGTRLTVV.

Here the CDR3 reads CASTYTSSNQPQHF. The CDR3 DNA sequence: TGTGCCAGCACCTATACGAGTAGCAATCAGCCCCAGCATTTT. The V and J genes are TRBV28 and TRBJ1-5, with unresolved D. The CDR3 has 14 residues. Germline loops: CDR1 MDHEN, CDR2 SYDVKM. Trimming took off 7 bases at V and 0 bases at J, with 10 bases between the two ends.

The chain has TRBV19 and TRBJ2-1; D is unclear. Trimming pared 8 bases from V and 6 bases from J, leaving 5 bases between. The germline gives CDR1 LNHDA, CDR2 SQIVND (reference sequence). The CDR3 sequence is 10 residues long. The CDR3 nucleotides are TGTGCCAGTGTTGGCAATGAGCAGTTCTTC. This gives the protein CASVGNEQFF.

This sequence joins TRBV4-1 and TRBJ1-1; unclear D gene. Trimming left V 1 base short and J 6 bases short, with 15 bases between. Germline-derived CDR1 and CDR2 are MGHRA and YSYEKL. CDR3 length equals 15 residues. CDR3 loop: CASSQVDLVIAEAFF. CDR3 coding DNA: TGCGCCAGCAGCCAAGTCGACTTAGTGATAGCTGAAGCTTTCTTT.

To note about this clone: Within the sample, other DNA sequences also encode this same CDR3. The chain has TRBV30 and TRBJ2-7, with 9 bases lining up with TRBD1. The CDR3 runs to 14 residues. The germline gives CDR1 GTSNPN, CDR2 SVGIG (reference sequence). The J segment lost 2 bases and the V segment lost 0 bases, leaving 2 bases of the junction unmatched. The CDR3, as DNA: TGTGCCTGGAGTGTGGGACAGGGTACCTACGAGCAGTACTTC. This encodes CAWSVGQGTYEQYF. Using reference TRBV30 and TRBJ2-7 for the parts outside the CDR3, the full variable domain is SQTIHQWPATLVQPVGSPLSLECTVEGTSNPNLYWYRQAAGRGLQLLFYSVGIGQISSEVPQNLSASRPQDRQFILSSKKLLLSDSGFYLCAWSVGQGTYEQYFGPGTRLTVT.

V usage is TRBV5-6 and J usage is TRBJ2-3; the match to TRBD1 covers 10 bases. CDR3 length equals 17 residues. The junction had 9 bases not matched to a gene; V was cut back by 0 bases and J by 5 bases. CDR1 and CDR2 from the germline V gene are SGHDT and YYEEEE. CDR3: CASSLDAGTGVKDTQYF. The CDR3 bases are TGTGCCAGCAGCTTGGACGCCGGGACAGGGGTCAAAGATACGCAGTATTTT.

V usage is TRBV11-1 and J usage is TRBJ2-1; D gene uncertain. V dropped 1 base and J dropped 7 bases, with 8 bases sitting between them. CDR1 is SGHAT and CDR2 is FQDESV in the germline V gene (reference sequence). CDR3 length equals 13 residues. The CDR3 spells CASSLGEENEQFF. CDR3 bases: TGTGCCAGCAGCTTAGGTGAGGAGAATGAGCAGTTCTTC.

The chain joins TRBV30 to TRBJ2-2, with no clear D. Germline CDR1 and CDR2: GTSNPN and SVGIG (reference sequence). V gave up 0 bases and J gave up 4 bases, with 3 bases separating them. The CDR3 totals 12 residues. The CDR3: CAWSVLTGELFF. As DNA, the CDR3 is TGTGCCTGGAGTGTACTCACCGGGGAGCTGTTTTTT.

The chain links TRBV27 to TRBJ2-1; a weak D match, TRBD2 (6 bases). CDR3 length: 17 amino acids. Trimming shortened V by 2 bases and J by 5 bases, and 19 bases separated the two germline ends. CDR1 is MNHEY, CDR2 SMNVEV, per germline (reference sequence). CDR3 coding DNA: TGTGCCAGCAGTTTAGAGGGGAGACTAGAGATCGACAATGAGCAGTTCTTC. It translates to CASSLEGRLEIDNEQFF.

This clone was seen a few times. The J gene is TRBJ1-2, the V gene TRBV2; possible D gene TRBD1, 6 bases. The CDR3 extends over 15 amino acids. Germline V gene data show CDR1 as SNHLY and CDR2 as FYNNEI. The germline V and J ends were trimmed by 11 bases and 2 bases, with 21 bases remaining between them. Here the CDR3 DNA reads TGTGCCTGCATGATACAGGGCCGTCCAAACTATGGCTACACCTTC. This sequence encodes CACMIQGRPNYGYTF.

A single count supports this clone. V gene TRBV5-1 combines with J gene TRBJ2-5; no firm D call. The germline gives CDR1 SGHRS, CDR2 YFSETQ. Trimming cost V 2 bases and J 0 bases, with 8 bases left between them. This CDR3 spans 14 amino acids. The CDR3 here is CASSFRAYQETQYF. CDR3 nucleotides: TGCGCCAGCAGCTTCCGGGCATACCAAGAGACCCAGTACTTC.

V is TRBV19 and J is TRBJ1-2; TRBD1 matches 7 bases. Germline CDR1 reads LNHDA; CDR2 reads SQIVND (reference sequence). V trimming: 9 bases; J trimming: 4 bases; junction bases outside the gene matches: 11. The CDR3 runs 14 residues. CDR3 DNA: TGTGCCAGCCGGGGGACTGACAGGGTCTATGGCTACACCTTC. Encoded protein: CASRGTDRVYGYTF. Supplemented by reference TRBV19 and TRBJ1-2, the full variable domain reads DGGITQSPKYLFRKEGQNVTLSCEQNLNHDAMYWYRQDPGQGLRLIYYSQIVNDFQKGDIAEGYSVSREKKESFPLTVTSAQKNPTAFYLCASRGTDRVYGYTFGSGTRLTVV.

The chain couples TRBV27 to TRBJ2-1; D may be TRBD1 (5 bases). V was cut by 3 bases and J by 6 bases, with 12 bases left in between. The germline CDR1 and CDR2 sequences are MNHEY and SMNVEV (reference sequence). This CDR3 has 14 residues. The CDR3 loop reads CASSLVITGNEQFF. The CDR3 bases are TGTGCCAGCAGTTTGGTAATTACAGGCAATGAGCAGTTCTTC.

The chain joins TRBV7-9 to TRBJ2-1; 8 bases are a match to TRBD2. The CDR3 totals 17 residues. Germline V lookup: CDR1 SEHNR, CDR2 FQNEAQ (reference sequence). The J segment lost 0 bases and the V segment lost 1 base, leaving 5 bases of the junction unmatched. The CDR3 DNA reads as TGTGCCAGCAGCTTAGGGGGCGGGGGGCCCTCCTACAATGAGCAGTTCTTC. Translation gives CASSLGGGGPSYNEQFF.

This rearrangement joins TRBV9 to TRBJ2-1; TRBD2 aligns across 8 bases. Germline V CDR1 and CDR2: SGDLS, YYNGEE. The CDR3 has 16 amino acids. The V and J ends lost 0 bases and 6 bases, in that order; junction bases with no gene match: 8. The CDR3 loop reads CASSVGEREIFNEQFF. The CDR3 nucleotides are TGTGCCAGCAGCGTAGGCGAGCGGGAGATTTTCAATGAGCAGTTCTTC.

This clone occurred once. The V and J genes are TRBV29-1 and TRBJ2-1, with no clear D. There are 14 residues in the CDR3. The germline V gene has CDR1 SQVTM and CDR2 ANQGSEA. V lost 0 bases and J 1 base, leaving 7 bases between the germline ends. The CDR3 here is CSVEEAASYNEQFF. CDR3 in DNA: TGCAGCGTTGAAGAGGCAGCATCCTACAATGAGCAGTTCTTC.

The chain recombines TRBV5-4 with TRBJ2-7; 7 nucleotides align to TRBD1. Germline-derived CDR1 and CDR2 are SGHNT and YYREEE (reference sequence). J gave up 5 bases and V 0 bases, and 5 bases lay outside the gene matches. The CDR3 runs to 14 residues. The CDR3 region is CASSLGQGSHEQYF. In nucleotides, the CDR3 is TGTGCCAGCAGCTTGGGACAGGGTTCACACGAGCAGTACTTC.

J is TRBJ2-7 and V is TRBV4-1; tentatively, D is TRBD1 (6 bases). Germline CDR1 reads MGHRA; CDR2 reads YSYEKL. V was shortened by 3 bases and J by 6 bases, with 15 bases between the two germline ends. This CDR3 contains 14 residues. DNA of the CDR3: TGCGCCAGCAGCCACGCCGGGACACCCAGCGAGCAGTACTTC. It specifies CASSHAGTPSEQYF.